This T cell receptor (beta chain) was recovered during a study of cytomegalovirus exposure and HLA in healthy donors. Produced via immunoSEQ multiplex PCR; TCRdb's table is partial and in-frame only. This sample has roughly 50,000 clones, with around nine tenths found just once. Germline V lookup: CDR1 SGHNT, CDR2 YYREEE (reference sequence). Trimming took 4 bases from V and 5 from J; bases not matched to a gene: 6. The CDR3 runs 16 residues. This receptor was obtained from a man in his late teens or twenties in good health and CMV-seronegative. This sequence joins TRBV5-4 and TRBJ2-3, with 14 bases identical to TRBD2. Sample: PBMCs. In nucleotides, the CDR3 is TGTGCCAGCAGCAGGGGACTAGCGGGAGCGATAGATACGCAGTATTTT. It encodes CASSRGLAGAIDTQYF.